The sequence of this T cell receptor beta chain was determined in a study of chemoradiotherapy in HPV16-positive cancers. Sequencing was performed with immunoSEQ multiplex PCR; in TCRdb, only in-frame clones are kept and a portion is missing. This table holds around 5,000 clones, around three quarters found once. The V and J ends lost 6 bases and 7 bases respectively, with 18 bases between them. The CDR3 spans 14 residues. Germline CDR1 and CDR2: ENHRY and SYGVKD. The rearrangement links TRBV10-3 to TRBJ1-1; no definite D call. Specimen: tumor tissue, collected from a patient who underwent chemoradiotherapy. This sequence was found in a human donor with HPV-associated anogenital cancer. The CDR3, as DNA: TGTGCCATCAGAGATGTAGGACCGCTGAGTGAAGCTTTCTTT. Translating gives CAIRDVGPLSEAFF.